Detailed here is one T cell receptor beta chain. This sample stems from a study of blood T cell repertoires in COVID-19. Study-wide background: COVID-19 samples collected from the United States, Italy and Spain covered acute and convalescent phases. Nucleic acid was either cDNA or gDNA, and it came from T cells, B-cell-depleted T cells, or PBMCs.

Germline trimming cut 6 bases from V and 4 bases from J; bases unmatched to any gene: 4. This CDR3 has 13 residues. Germline values: CDR1 MNHEY, CDR2 SVGAGI. In the original analysis: How many nucleated cells were present was estimated from reference gene primer amplification. Libraries were prepared by immunoSEQ multiplex PCR; TCRdb keeps only in-frame clonotypes and omits some of them. V and J calls and clone size are given by that table; D and trimming were obtained from the DNA. The sample records under 25,000 clones, 88% being singletons. The receptor was isolated from a man aged 65 to 85 in a cohort sampled during active COVID-19. Sequenced sample: peripheral blood. The chain is built from TRBV6-5 and TRBJ1-2; TRBD1 aligns across 8 bases. The CDR3 region has the DNA TGTGCCAGCAGCAGGGACAGGACCTATGGCTACACCTTC. Encoded protein: CASSRDRTYGYTF.